These T cell receptor beta chains were read from a single sample in a study of cytomegalovirus exposure and HLA in healthy donors. Repertoires were generated with immunoSEQ multiplex PCR, while TCRdb's copy carries only in-frame clones and drops some. Here the sample spans some 150,000 clones, 87% being singletons. The sample consisted of PBMCs. These receptors all come from a man aged 18 to 30 in good health and CMV-seropositive. Each CDR3 is given with its conserved first and last residue. D genes are given only for firm matches. Size is omitted from some rows. Given values are once, few, many or a class for expanded clones.

- | TRBJ1-2 | TRBV19 | - | CASSIVGGYGYTF | TGTGCCAGTAGTATCGTGGGGGGCTATGGCTACACCTTC
- | TRBJ2-5 | TRBV29-1 | TRBD1 | CSGGTDIQETQYF | TGCAGCGGTGGGACAGACATCCAAGAGACCCAGTACTTC
- | TRBJ1-5 | TRBV15 | TRBD1 | CATSPDRGSQPQHF | TGTGCCACCAGCCCTGACAGGGGAAGTCAGCCCCAGCATTTT
- | TRBJ2-7 | TRBV19 | TRBD2 | CASSAGKLAGGQLFYEQYF | TGTGCCAGTAGTGCAGGAAAACTAGCGGGAGGCCAACTTTTCTACGAGCAGTACTTC
- | TRBJ2-5 | TRBV5-4 | - | CASSLNTGTQYF | TGTGCCAGCAGCTTGAATACGGGGACCCAGTACTTC
- | TRBJ1-5 | TRBV21-1 | - | CASSPLGEIRYSNQPQHF | TGTGCCAGCAGCCCTCTAGGAGAGATACGATATAGCAATCAGCCCCAGCATTTT
- | TRBJ2-7 | TRBV28 | TRBD2 | CASSFLSASGTDKYF | TGTGCCAGCAGTTTTCTTTCCGCTAGCGGTACGGATAAGTACTTC
- | TRBJ1-3 | TRBV6-1 | TRBD1 | CARGQGARNTIYF | TGTGCCAGAGGACAGGGGGCCCGAAACACCATATATTTT
- | TRBJ1-2 | TRBV6-6 | - | CASSPAQNYGYTF | TGTGCCAGCAGCCCGGCACAGAACTATGGCTACACCTTC
- | TRBJ2-1 | TRBV15 | - | CATSRDLSSDNEQFF | TGTGCCACCAGCAGAGATCTTAGCAGTGACAATGAGCAGTTCTTC
- | TRBJ1-4 | TRBV6-1 | TRBD1 | CASSPIDRVGEKLFF | TGTGCCAGCAGTCCTATAGACAGGGTGGGAGAAAAACTGTTTTTT
few | TRBJ2-1 | TRBV4-2 | TRBD2 | CASSQGTSGGANEQFF | TGTGCCAGCAGCCAAGGGACTAGCGGGGGGGCCAATGAGCAGTTCTTC
- | TRBJ2-1 | TRBV7-6 | TRBD2 | CASAYTGGDNEQFF | TGTGCCAGCGCCTATACGGGGGGAGACAATGAGCAGTTCTTC
few | TRBJ2-7 | TRBV4-1 | TRBD2 | CASSTGTSAAYEQYF | TGCGCCAGCAGTACCGGGACTAGCGCGGCCTACGAGCAGTACTTC
- | TRBJ1-1 | TRBV27 | - | CVTRVTTANTEAFF | TGTGTTACCAGGGTCACTACCGCGAACACTGAAGCTTTCTTT
- | TRBJ2-3 | TRBV9 | - | CASTASAGRTDTQYF | TGTGCCAGCACCGCGAGCGCGGGACGCACAGATACGCAGTATTTT
- | TRBJ2-7 | TRBV19 | TRBD2 | CASSPAGGYEQYF | TGTGCCAGTAGCCCAGCGGGGGGATACGAGCAGTACTTC
- | TRBJ1-3 | TRBV7-9 | TRBD1 | CASSVQGDFTGNTIYF | TGTGCCAGCAGCGTACAGGGGGACTTTACTGGAAACACCATATATTTT
- | TRBJ1-2 | TRBV6-5 | - | CASSHRDYGYTF | TGTGCCAGCAGTCACAGGGATTATGGCTACACCTTC
- | TRBJ1-1 | TRBV7-6 | - | CASGAQVNTEAFF | TGTGCCAGCGGGGCCCAGGTGAACACTGAAGCTTTCTTT
- | TRBJ1-1 | TRBV14 | - | CASRDEGIEAFF | TGTGCCAGCAGGGATGAGGGAATTGAAGCTTTCTTT
- | TRBJ1-5 | TRBV6-1 | - | CASRWTGQPQHF | TGTGCCAGCAGATGGACTGGTCAGCCCCAGCATTTT
large | TRBJ1-4 | TRBV15 | - | CATSVGHGDEKLFF | TGTGCCACCAGCGTGGGACACGGGGATGAAAAACTGTTTTTT
few | TRBJ1-1 | TRBV29-1 | TRBD1 | CSVSGTGHAEAFF | TGCAGCGTGTCCGGGACAGGGCATGCTGAAGCTTTCTTT
- | TRBJ2-2 | TRBV6-1 | TRBD1 | CASSETGVELFF | TGTGCCAGCAGTGAGACAGGGGTGGAGCTGTTTTTT
- | TRBJ2-3 | TRBV15 | - | CATSRDGLATDTQYF | TGTGCCACCAGCAGAGATGGCCTAGCGACAGATACGCAGTATTTT
few | TRBJ1-2 | TRBV29-1 | - | CSAGGDNLRGYTF | TGCAGCGCTGGGGGGGACAACCTGCGAGGCTACACCTTC
- | TRBJ2-7 | TRBV13 | TRBD1 | CASSSTGTGEQYF | TGTGCCAGCAGCTCGACAGGGACCGGCGAGCAGTACTTC
- | TRBJ1-2 | TRBV4-1 | TRBD1 | CASSQPLDRAIGDYGYTF | TGCGCCAGCAGCCAACCTTTAGACAGGGCGATAGGGGACTATGGCTACACCTTC
- | TRBJ2-7 | TRBV4-2 | TRBD1 | CASSAPGQGYEQYF | TGTGCCAGCAGCGCTCCGGGACAGGGCTACGAGCAGTACTTC
once | TRBJ2-3 | TRBV2 | TRBD1 | CASSRQGLTDTQYF | TGTGCCAGCAGCCGACAGGGGTTGACAGATACGCAGTATTTT
- | TRBJ1-2 | TRBV19 | TRBD1 | CASSTSGTALSYGYTF | TGTGCCAGTAGTACCTCAGGGACAGCGCTCTCCTATGGCTACACCTTC
- | TRBJ1-6 | TRBV5-6 | - | CASSPIGEGNSPLHF | TGTGCCAGCAGCCCAATCGGGGAAGGAAATTCACCCCTCCACTTT
few | TRBJ1-6 | TRBV11-2 | TRBD1 | CASSLEARGQSPLHF | TGTGCCAGCAGCTTAGAGGCCAGGGGGCAATCACCCCTCCACTTT
- | TRBJ1-1 | TRBV4-1 | - | CASSQVWTVVNTEAFF | TGCGCCAGCAGCCAAGTCTGGACAGTAGTGAACACTGAAGCTTTCTTT
few | TRBJ2-5 | TRBV2 | TRBD1 | CASTRQGQETQYF | TGTGCCAGCACCAGACAGGGGCAAGAGACCCAGTACTTC
- | TRBJ1-5 | TRBV7-9 | - | CASSYTSQPQHF | TGTGCCAGCAGCTATACAAGTCAGCCCCAGCATTTT
once | TRBJ1-6 | TRBV5-6 | TRBD1 | CASSPKLGTGEGYNSPLHF | TGTGCCAGCAGCCCTAAGTTGGGGACAGGGGAGGGTTATAATTCACCCCTCCACTTT
- | TRBJ1-2 | TRBV4-1 | - | CASSRTSDSRPGGYTF | TGCGCCAGCAGCCGCACGTCTGACAGCCGTCCCGGCGGCTACACCTTC
- | TRBJ2-4 | TRBV6-1 | TRBD2 | CASSAGLAGTKNIQYF | TGTGCCAGCAGTGCCGGACTAGCGGGGACCAAAAACATTCAGTACTTC
- | TRBJ2-2 | TRBV5-6 | - | CASSLTENTGELFF | TGTGCCAGCAGCTTGACAGAGAACACCGGGGAGCTGTTTTTT
- | TRBJ2-5 | TRBV7-6 | TRBD1 | CASSGGTGLGKTQYF | TGTGCCAGCAGCGGAGGGACAGGGTTGGGGAAGACCCAGTACTTC